This T cell receptor (beta chain) is from a study of T cells in Graves' hyperthyroidism and ophthalmopathy. Template material for amplifying TCR beta CDR3 regions consisted of RNA transcripts. The primer set for the first-round RT-PCR of the TCR CDR3 was HTBI. TCRdb called the multiplex PCR reads again in MiXCR, with one record for every CDR3 protein. The data hold under 400,000 distinct CDR3 sequences, with roughly 15% observed a single time. Study-level points and caveats: Ophthalmopathy, as predicted by the model, came a median about seven months after the prediction.

The study left out patients who had uncontrolled infection, other autoimmune disease, pregnancy or lactation. Isolation of PBMCs was performed on approximately 10 ml fresh peripheral blood. This clonotype was found a few times. The antigen is undetermined. The receptor's source is a woman in her sixties with Graves' ophthalmopathy. Sequenced: blood.

This CDR3 reads CSARDLGLGAENTGELFF. The CDR3, as DNA: TGCAGTGCTAGAGATCTGGGTTTAGGAGCGGAGAACACCGGGGAGCTGTTTTTT. V gene TRBV20-1 combines with J gene TRBJ2-2, with TRBD2 as a possible D gene (5 bases). V lost 0 bases, J lost 1 base, and 18 bases lay in between. The CDR3 runs to 18 residues. The germline V gene has CDR1 DFQATT and CDR2 SNEGSKA (reference sequence).